Listed below are T cell receptor beta chains from one sample, sequenced in a study of T-cell reconstitution after alpha-beta-depleted transplantation in children. A single record per CDR3 protein comes from TCRdb applying MiXCR to the PCR reads. The sample yields a few hundred thousand distinct CDR3 sequences, 15% to 20% seen once. Material: PBMCs from the stem cell graft donor, obtained from the stem cell graft. All receptors derive from a human donor who donated a stem cell graft to a child with acute lymphoblastic leukemia. Both conserved end residues are part of each CDR3. D genes are given only for firm matches. Only part of the rows carry a size: once, few, many, or a class if the clone is expanded.

V gene: TRBV20-1
J gene: TRBJ2-7
D gene: TRBD1
clone size: .
CDR3 protein: CSARGGQVAGEQYF
CDR3 DNA: TGCAGTGCTAGGGGGGGACAGGTTGCAGGGGAGCAGTACTTC

V gene: TRBV9
J gene: TRBJ2-1
D gene: .
clone size: few
CDR3 protein: CASSVDRGGSYNEQFF
CDR3 DNA: TGTGCCAGCAGCGTAGACCGGGGAGGTTCCTACAATGAGCAGTTCTTC

V gene: TRBV6-5
J gene: TRBJ1-1
D gene: .
clone size: .
CDR3 protein: CASSYPVRGVNTEAFF
CDR3 DNA: TGTGCCAGCAGTTACCCGGTCAGGGGAGTGAACACTGAAGCTTTCTTT

V gene: TRBV7-2
J gene: TRBJ2-7
D gene: TRBD2
clone size: .
CDR3 protein: CASSHGAGVSYEQYF
CDR3 DNA: TGTGCCAGCTCCCATGGAGCGGGAGTGTCCTACGAGCAGTACTTC

V gene: TRBV5-1
J gene: TRBJ2-7
D gene: .
clone size: few
CDR3 protein: CASSLEAHTFYEQYF
CDR3 DNA: TGCGCCAGCAGCTTGGAGGCGCATACGTTCTACGAGCAGTACTTC

V gene: TRBV27
J gene: TRBJ2-7
D gene: .
clone size: few
CDR3 protein: CASSLSGPGYEQYF
CDR3 DNA: TGTGCCAGCAGTTTATCAGGTCCGGGGTACGAGCAGTACTTC

V gene: TRBV25-1
J gene: TRBJ2-4
D gene: .
clone size: few
CDR3 protein: CASSDGAGMDIQYF
CDR3 DNA: TGTGCCAGCAGTGATGGGGCCGGGATGGACATTCAGTACTTC

V gene: TRBV7-6
J gene: TRBJ2-7
D gene: .
clone size: few
CDR3 protein: CASSLFPLSGRLYEQYF
CDR3 DNA: TGTGCCAGCAGCTTATTCCCACTCTCCGGGAGACTCTACGAGCAGTACTTC

V gene: TRBV9
J gene: TRBJ2-4
D gene: TRBD2
clone size: .
CDR3 protein: CASSVGYLGSSGRALAKNIQYF
CDR3 DNA: TGTGCCAGCAGCGTAGGTTATCTTGGGAGTAGCGGGAGGGCCTTAGCCAAAAACATTCAGTACTTC

V gene: TRBV20-1
J gene: TRBJ2-6
D gene: TRBD1
clone size: .
CDR3 protein: CSARGIQGKAGANVLTF
CDR3 DNA: TGCAGTGCTAGAGGAATACAGGGGAAGGCTGGGGCCAACGTCCTGACTTTC

V gene: TRBV7-7
J gene: TRBJ2-5
D gene: .
clone size: few
CDR3 protein: CASSRGRRLQETQYF
CDR3 DNA: TGTGCCAGCAGCCGCGGACGGAGGCTCCAAGAGACCCAGTACTTC

V gene: TRBV18
J gene: TRBJ2-7
D gene: .
clone size: .
CDR3 protein: CASSPTGSPSYEQYF
CDR3 DNA: TGTGCCAGCTCACCAACCGGGTCCCCCTCCTACGAGCAGTACTTC

V gene: TRBV27
J gene: TRBJ2-7
D gene: .
clone size: few
CDR3 protein: CASSLARGQRSTYEQYF
CDR3 DNA: TGTGCCAGCAGTTTAGCCCGCGGACAGCGCTCTACCTACGAGCAGTACTTC

V gene: TRBV7-8
J gene: TRBJ1-1
D gene: .
clone size: .
CDR3 protein: CASTTESGFLTEAFF
CDR3 DNA: TGTGCCAGCACCACCGAGTCGGGGTTTCTCACTGAAGCTTTCTTT

V gene: TRBV27
J gene: TRBJ1-4
D gene: .
clone size: .
CDR3 protein: CASSLSREGATNEKLFF
CDR3 DNA: TGTGCCAGCAGTTTATCGAGAGAGGGGGCAACTAATGAAAAACTGTTTTTT

V gene: TRBV12-3/TRBV12-4
J gene: TRBJ1-3
D gene: TRBD1
clone size: .
CDR3 protein: CASSRPGTGTSGNTIYF
CDR3 DNA: TGTGCCAGCAGTCGTCCCGGGACAGGGACTTCTGGAAACACCATATATTTT

V gene: TRBV7-8
J gene: TRBJ2-7
D gene: TRBD1
clone size: few
CDR3 protein: CASSSQGPLYEQYF
CDR3 DNA: TGTGCCAGCAGCTCACAGGGGCCCCTCTACGAGCAGTACTTC

V gene: TRBV7-2
J gene: TRBJ1-6
D gene: .
clone size: few
CDR3 protein: CASSPRDGGSPLHF
CDR3 DNA: TGTGCCAGCAGCCCACGGGACGGTGGTTCACCCCTCCACTTT

V gene: TRBV25-1
J gene: TRBJ2-1
D gene: .
clone size: many
CDR3 protein: CASSEGSKGDTTYNEQFF
CDR3 DNA: TGTGCCAGCAGTGAGGGATCAAAGGGGGATACGACCTACAATGAGCAGTTCTTC

V gene: TRBV5-1
J gene: TRBJ2-1
D gene: TRBD1
clone size: .
CDR3 protein: CASSLGPGGGYEQFF
CDR3 DNA: TGCGCCAGCAGCTTGGGGCCAGGGGGTGGCTATGAGCAGTTCTTC

V gene: TRBV6-6
J gene: TRBJ1-1
D gene: .
clone size: .
CDR3 protein: CASSSKGTEAFF
CDR3 DNA: TGTGCCAGCAGTTCTAAGGGCACTGAAGCTTTCTTT

V gene: TRBV4-1
J gene: TRBJ2-1
D gene: TRBD2
clone size: .
CDR3 protein: CASSQGIAGLYNEQFF
CDR3 DNA: TGCGCCAGCAGCCAAGGTATAGCGGGACTCTACAATGAGCAGTTCTTC

V gene: TRBV5-1
J gene: TRBJ2-7
D gene: TRBD2
clone size: few
CDR3 protein: CASSFIIAGASYEQYF
CDR3 DNA: TGCGCCAGCAGCTTTATTATAGCGGGAGCCTCCTACGAGCAGTACTTC